These 3 T cell receptor beta chains originate from one sample sequenced in a study of CD8 T cells in ankylosing spondylitis. TCRdb fed the 5' RACE reads into MiXCR, producing one record per CDR3 protein. The table shows about 130,000 distinct CDR3 sequences, with around 13% occurring only once. The sequenced sample consisted of blood, either unsorted or a sorted T cell fraction (not recorded which). These receptors originate from a female donor with ankylosing spondylitis or in good health (not recorded which).

Many counts were recorded for this clonotype. V gene TRBV5-1 combines with J gene TRBJ1-1, with a tentative D call TRBD1 (6 bases). Trimming pared 2 bases from V and 4 bases from J, leaving 12 bases between. The CDR3 extends over 14 amino acids. Germline loops: CDR1 SGHRS, CDR2 YFSETQ. The chain's CDR3 is CASSFTGSGTEAFF. The CDR3 coding sequence is TGCGCCAGCAGCTTTACAGGGAGTGGCACTGAAGCTTTCTTT.

This clonotype appeared a few times. The rearrangement uses TRBV7-2 and TRBJ2-5; D is possibly TRBD1 or TRBD2 (5 bases each). CDR1 and CDR2 (germline): SGHTA, FQGNSA. V lost 5 bases and J lost 7, with 17 bases in between. The CDR3 runs 14 residues. CDR3 residues: CASSLRVVGGTQYF. CDR3 coding DNA: TGTGCCAGCAGCCTCCGAGTGGTTGGGGGGACCCAGTACTTC.

With respect to this clonotype: A much larger clone lies one base from this, so it may be a read error. The genes are TRBV20-1 and TRBJ2-7; 9 nucleotides align to TRBD2. The CDR3 is 16 amino acids. The ends lost 3 bases at V and 1 base at J; junction bases unmatched: 10. From germline, CDR1 is DFQATT and CDR2 SNEGSKA (reference sequence). For the CDR3, the DNA is TGCAGTGCTAGGACCCCGGGACTAGCTTCATCCTACGAGCAGTACTTC. Protein: CSARTPGLASSYEQYF.